This entry describes one TCR beta chain. What it binds is not known. Sequencing of the DNA from cultured CD4+ T cells was carried out with the Oncomine TCR Beta short-read assay. TCRdb re-derived calls from the PCR reads in MiXCR, one entry per CDR3 protein. The sample holds roughly 19,000 distinct CDR3 sequences, more than 55% seen once. Treatment specified: approximately 11-day PBMC culture with coronavirus spike peptide pools or control peptides (ViraFEST assay). The CDR3 is 14 residues long. The V segment lost 3 bases and the J segment 3 bases; nucleotides outside the gene matches: 5. CDR1 is DFQATT, CDR2 SNEGSKA, per germline (reference sequence). These data originate in a study of vaccination and CD4 T cells after COVID-19. Overall study: Taking of post-vaccine samples occurred a median around 72 days after dose two (range 14 to 241). Cellular stimulation was performed using overlapping spike peptides derived from SARS-CoV-2, HCoV-NL63, HCoV-OC43 and HCoV-229E. Study findings and constraints: Spike mono-reactivity was found in 304 of the 307 vaccine-specific clones identified in convalescent patients.

Sequenced material: CD4+ T cells from blood, cultured in vitro, taken before SARS-CoV-2 vaccination. The clonotype comes from a human donor who had recovered from COVID-19. The chain is built from TRBV20-1 and TRBJ2-1; 7 nucleotides agree with TRBD2. This chain's CDR3 is CSASAGVGYNEQFF. As DNA, the CDR3 is TGCAGTGCTAGTGCGGGAGTGGGCTACAATGAGCAGTTCTTC.